Shown below are 13 T cell receptor beta chains from a single sample sequenced in a study of cytomegalovirus exposure and HLA in healthy donors. Vbeta (60) and Jbeta (13) primers were used in the PCR. Libraries were prepared by immunoSEQ multiplex PCR; TCRdb keeps only in-frame clonotypes and omits some of them. The sample includes fewer than 40,000 clones, around 81% of them seen just once. Sequencing used PBMCs. The receptors were sampled from a woman in her thirties or forties in good health and CMV-seronegative.

This clone was counted a single time. The chain combines TRBV28 with TRBJ1-5; D possibly corresponds to TRBD1 (5 bases). The germline V gene encodes CDR1 MDHEN and CDR2 SYDVKM. The germline V and J ends were trimmed by 5 bases and 2 bases, with 16 bases remaining between them. The CDR3 loop spans 16 amino acids. Written as DNA, the CDR3 is TGTGCCAGCAGTCCCCGAACAAAAGGGGGCAATCAGCCCCAGCATTTT. It specifies CASSPRTKGGNQPQHF.

The chain employs TRBV5-1 and TRBJ1-4, with TRBD1 identical over 7 bases. J was trimmed by 0 bases and V by 3 bases; bases with no gene match: 5. CDR1 is SGHRS, CDR2 YFSETQ, per germline. The CDR3 length is 16 residues. CDR3 sequence reads: CASSWDSGSTNEKLFF. The CDR3 DNA reads TGCGCCAGCAGCTGGGACAGTGGTTCAACTAATGAAAAACTGTTTTTT.

The chain combines TRBV5-8 with TRBJ1-2, with 9 bases that match TRBD1. The CDR3 has 16 residues. Unmatched junction bases numbered 6, after V lost 1 base and J lost 2 bases. Germline CDR1 and CDR2: SGHTS and YDEGEE. CDR3 in DNA: TGTGCCAGCAGCTTGCCCGGGACAGGGTCGAACTATGGCTACACCTTC. Translation: CASSLPGTGSNYGYTF.

This rearrangement joins TRBV6-5 to TRBJ2-7; 7 bases align to TRBD1. With V trimmed by 3 bases and J by 2 bases, 7 bases remained unmatched. The CDR3 runs 15 residues. Germline V lookup: CDR1 MNHEY, CDR2 SVGAGI. The DNA of the CDR3 is TGTGCCAGCAGTTATGGGACAGCTACTACCTACGAGCAGTACTTC. Its protein is CASSYGTATTYEQYF.

The chain couples TRBV11-2 to TRBJ2-1; the match to TRBD2 covers 7 bases. The trim removed 3 bases at V and 5 bases at J, leaving 7 bases unmatched. Per germline, CDR1 SGHAT and CDR2 FQNNGV. The CDR3 is 15 amino acids. CDR3 region: CASSFLHGTNNEQFF. In DNA, the CDR3 is TGTGCCAGCAGCTTCCTACATGGGACTAACAATGAGCAGTTCTTC.

This clone was observed once. The V and J genes are TRBV4-1 and TRBJ2-5, with a possible D match to TRBD1 (6 bases). CDR1 MGHRA and CDR2 YSYEKL come from the germline V gene. V was clipped by 2 bases and J by 7 bases, with 11 bases between them. CDR3 length: 13 residues. The CDR3 reads CASSQSGDATQYF. The CDR3 nucleotides read TGCGCCAGCAGCCAATCAGGGGACGCGACCCAGTACTTC.

DNA for the CDR3: TGTGCCAGCAGTCGGGACACCTATGGCTACACCTTC. As protein: CASSRDTYGYTF. The V and J genes are TRBV28 and TRBJ1-2, with D tentatively TRBD1 (6 bases). There are 12 residues in the CDR3. V gave up 5 bases and J gave up 4 bases, with 8 bases separating them. The germline CDR1 and CDR2 sequences are MDHEN and SYDVKM.

The chain uses TRBV27 and TRBJ2-1, with a tentative D call TRBD2 (7 bases). This CDR3 spans 15 amino acids. V dropped 5 bases and J dropped 2 bases, with 13 bases sitting between them. From germline, CDR1 is MNHEY and CDR2 SMNVEV (reference sequence). In nucleotides, the CDR3 is TGTGCCAGCAGTGGCGGGGGCCGAACCTACAATGAGCAGTTCTTC. Amino acid sequence: CASSGGGRTYNEQFF.

The chain uses TRBV7-9 and TRBJ2-3; TRBD2 agrees at 16 bases. The length of the CDR3 is 18 residues. Germline V lookup: CDR1 SEHNR, CDR2 FQNEAQ (reference sequence). J lost 0 bases, V lost 5 bases, and 5 bases had no gene match. CDR3 sequence: CASSVPGLAGGSTDTQYF. The DNA of the CDR3 is TGTGCCAGCAGCGTCCCGGGACTAGCGGGGGGGAGCACAGATACGCAGTATTTT.

The rearrangement uses TRBV7-6 and TRBJ1-6; D gene unclear. The germline V gene has CDR1 SGHVS and CDR2 FNYEAQ. Trimming cost V 4 bases and J 8 bases, with 9 bases left between them. This CDR3 region has 13 residues. The CDR3 region is CASSSEIYSPLHF. For the CDR3, the DNA is TGTGCCAGCAGCTCGGAGATTTATTCACCCCTCCACTTT.

The chain is built from TRBV29-1 and TRBJ2-1; TRBD2 aligns across 11 bases. Losses at the gene ends were 5 bases for V and 1 base for J; bases not matched to a gene: 10. Germline loops: CDR1 SQVTM, CDR2 ANQGSEA. The CDR3 is made up of 17 amino acids. CDR3 DNA: TGCAGCGTTTTGGCTAGCGGGGGGCCTGTGTCCTACAATGAGCAGTTCTTC. Amino acid sequence: CSVLASGGPVSYNEQFF.

This clone was picked up a small number of times. This rearrangement joins TRBV6-1 to TRBJ2-6; no reliable D call. This CDR3 has 14 residues. V gave up 2 bases and J gave up 2 bases, with 4 bases separating them. CDR1 and CDR2 from the germline V gene are MNHNS and SASEGT. The CDR3 is CASSEQAGANVLTF. CDR3 coding DNA: TGTGCCAGCAGTGAACAGGCTGGGGCCAACGTCCTGACTTTC.

The gene calls are TRBV19 and TRBJ2-5; 11 bases are a match to TRBD1. The CDR3 has 17 amino acids. The germline gives CDR1 LNHDA, CDR2 SQIVND (reference sequence). J was trimmed by 1 base and V by 3 bases; bases with no gene match: 7. This CDR3 reads CASSIVGGTGGQETQYF. CDR3 DNA sequence: TGTGCCAGTAGTATCGTGGGGGGGACAGGGGGCCAAGAGACCCAGTACTTC.